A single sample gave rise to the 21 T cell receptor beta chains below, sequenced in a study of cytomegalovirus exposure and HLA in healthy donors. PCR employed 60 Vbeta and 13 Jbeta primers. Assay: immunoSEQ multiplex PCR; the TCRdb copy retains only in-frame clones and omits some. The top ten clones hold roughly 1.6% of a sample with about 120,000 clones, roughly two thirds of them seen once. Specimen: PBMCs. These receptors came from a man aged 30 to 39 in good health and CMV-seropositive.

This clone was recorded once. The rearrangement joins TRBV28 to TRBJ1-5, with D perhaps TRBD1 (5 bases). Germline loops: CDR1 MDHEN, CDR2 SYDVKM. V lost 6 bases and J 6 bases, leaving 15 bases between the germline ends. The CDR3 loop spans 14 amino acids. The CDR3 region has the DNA TGTGCCAGCAGGTGGGTTACAGGCCCTCAGCCCCAGCATTTT. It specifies CASRWVTGPQPQHF.

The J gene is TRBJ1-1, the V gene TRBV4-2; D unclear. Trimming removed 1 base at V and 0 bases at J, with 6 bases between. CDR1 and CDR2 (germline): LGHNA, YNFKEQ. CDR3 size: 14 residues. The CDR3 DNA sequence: TGTGCCAGCAGCCAAGGAACGGTGAACACTGAAGCTTTCTTT. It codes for CASSQGTVNTEAFF.

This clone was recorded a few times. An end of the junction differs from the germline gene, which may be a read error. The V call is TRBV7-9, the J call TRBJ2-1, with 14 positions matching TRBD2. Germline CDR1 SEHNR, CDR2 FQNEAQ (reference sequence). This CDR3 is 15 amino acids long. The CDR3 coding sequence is TGTTCCAGCAGCTCGGGACTAGCGGGAGCAGATGAGCAGTTCTTC. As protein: CSSSSGLAGADEQFF.

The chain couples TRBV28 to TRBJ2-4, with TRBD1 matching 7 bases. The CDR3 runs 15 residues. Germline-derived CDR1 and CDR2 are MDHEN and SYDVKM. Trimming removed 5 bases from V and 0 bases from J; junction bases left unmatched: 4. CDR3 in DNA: TGTGCCAGCAGTGGGACAGTGCTAGCCAAAAACATTCAGTACTTC. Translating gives CASSGTVLAKNIQYF.

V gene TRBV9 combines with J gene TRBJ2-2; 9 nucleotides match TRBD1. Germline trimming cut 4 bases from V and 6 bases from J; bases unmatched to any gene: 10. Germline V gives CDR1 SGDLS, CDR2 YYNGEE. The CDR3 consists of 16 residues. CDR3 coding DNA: TGTGCCAGCAGCACCCAACAGGGGGCAGTGGCCGGGGAGCTGTTTTTT. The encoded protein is CASSTQQGAVAGELFF.

CDR3 region: CASTLAPGSYEQYF. CDR3 DNA sequence: TGCGCCAGCACATTAGCACCTGGCTCCTACGAGCAGTACTTC. J is TRBJ2-7 and V is TRBV5-1; D is undetermined. Trimming left V 6 bases short and J 0 bases short, with 13 bases between. CDR3 length: 14 residues. Germline-derived CDR1 and CDR2 are SGHRS and YFSETQ. Full variable domain (missing parts from reference TRBV5-1 and TRBJ2-7): KAGVTQTPRYLIKTRGQQVTLSCSPISGHRSVSWYQQTPGQGLQFLFEYFSETQRNKGNFPGRFSGRQFSNSRSEMNVSTLELGDSALYLCASTLAPGSYEQYFGPGTRLTVT.

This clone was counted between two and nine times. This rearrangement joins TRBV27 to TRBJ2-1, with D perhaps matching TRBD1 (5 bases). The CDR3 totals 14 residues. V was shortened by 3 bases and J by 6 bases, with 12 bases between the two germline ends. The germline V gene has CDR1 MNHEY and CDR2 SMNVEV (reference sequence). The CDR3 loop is CASSLLVTGNEQFF. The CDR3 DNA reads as TGTGCCAGCAGTTTGCTCGTTACAGGCAATGAGCAGTTCTTC.

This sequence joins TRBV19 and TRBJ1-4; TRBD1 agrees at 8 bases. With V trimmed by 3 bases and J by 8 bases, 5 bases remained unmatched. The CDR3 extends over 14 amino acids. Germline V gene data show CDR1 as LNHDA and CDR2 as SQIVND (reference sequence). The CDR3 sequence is CASSIRGPEEKLFF. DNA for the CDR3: TGTGCCAGTAGTATCAGGGGGCCCGAGGAAAAACTGTTTTTT.

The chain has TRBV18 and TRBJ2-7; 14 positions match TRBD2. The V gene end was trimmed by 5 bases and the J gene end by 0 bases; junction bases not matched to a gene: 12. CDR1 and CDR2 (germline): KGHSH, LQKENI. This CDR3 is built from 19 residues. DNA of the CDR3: TGTGCCAGCTCATCGACGGGACTAGCGGGAGTCCAAAGCTCCTACGAGCAGTACTTC. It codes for CASSSTGLAGVQSSYEQYF.

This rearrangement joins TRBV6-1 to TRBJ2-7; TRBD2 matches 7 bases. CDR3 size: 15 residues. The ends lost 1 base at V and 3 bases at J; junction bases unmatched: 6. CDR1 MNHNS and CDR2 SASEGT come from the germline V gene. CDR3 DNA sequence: TGTGCCAGCAGTGAAGGGGCGGGAGTCCTCTACGAGCAGTACTTC. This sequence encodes CASSEGAGVLYEQYF.

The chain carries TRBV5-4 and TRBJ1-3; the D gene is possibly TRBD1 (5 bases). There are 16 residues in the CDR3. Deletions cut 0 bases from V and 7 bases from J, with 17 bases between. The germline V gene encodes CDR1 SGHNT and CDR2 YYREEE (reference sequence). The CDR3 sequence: CASSLGRGAGGNTIYF. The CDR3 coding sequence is TGTGCCAGCAGCTTGGGGAGGGGTGCCGGAGGGAACACCATATATTTT.

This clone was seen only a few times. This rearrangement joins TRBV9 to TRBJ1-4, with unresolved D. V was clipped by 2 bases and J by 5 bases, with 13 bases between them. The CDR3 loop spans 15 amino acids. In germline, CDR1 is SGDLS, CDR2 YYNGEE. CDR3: CASSVRGFGNEKLFF. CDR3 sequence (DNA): TGTGCCAGCAGCGTTAGAGGGTTCGGGAATGAAAAACTGTTTTTT.

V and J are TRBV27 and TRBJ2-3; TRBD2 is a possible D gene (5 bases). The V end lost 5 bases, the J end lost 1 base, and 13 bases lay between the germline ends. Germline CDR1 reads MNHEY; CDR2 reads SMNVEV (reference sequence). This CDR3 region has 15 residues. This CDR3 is CASSPGLWGTDTQYF. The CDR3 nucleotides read TGTGCCAGCAGTCCCGGACTTTGGGGCACAGATACGCAGTATTTT.

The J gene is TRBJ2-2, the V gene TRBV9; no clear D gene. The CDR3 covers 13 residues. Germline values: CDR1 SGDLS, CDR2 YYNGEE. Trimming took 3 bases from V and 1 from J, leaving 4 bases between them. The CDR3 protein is CASSDGNTGELFF. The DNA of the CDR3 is TGTGCCAGCAGCGACGGGAACACCGGGGAGCTGTTTTTT. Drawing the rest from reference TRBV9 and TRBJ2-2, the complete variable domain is DSGVTQTPKHLITATGQRVTLRCSPRSGDLSVYWYQQSLDQGLQFLIQYYNGEERAKGNILERFSAQQFPDLHSELNLSSLELGDSALYFCASSDGNTGELFFGEGSRLTVL.

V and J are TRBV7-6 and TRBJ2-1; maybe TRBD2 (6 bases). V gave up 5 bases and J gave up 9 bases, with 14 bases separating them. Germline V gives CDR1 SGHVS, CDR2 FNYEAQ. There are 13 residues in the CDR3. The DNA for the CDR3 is TGTGCCAGCAGCCCCTGGGAGGATGGTGAGCAGTTCTTC. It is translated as CASSPWEDGEQFF.

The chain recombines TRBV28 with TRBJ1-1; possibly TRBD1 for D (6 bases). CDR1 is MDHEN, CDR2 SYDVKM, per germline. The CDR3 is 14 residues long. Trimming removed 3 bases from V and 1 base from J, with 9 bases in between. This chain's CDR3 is CASSFPDRNTEAFF. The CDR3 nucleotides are TGTGCCAGCAGTTTCCCGGACAGGAACACTGAAGCTTTCTTT.

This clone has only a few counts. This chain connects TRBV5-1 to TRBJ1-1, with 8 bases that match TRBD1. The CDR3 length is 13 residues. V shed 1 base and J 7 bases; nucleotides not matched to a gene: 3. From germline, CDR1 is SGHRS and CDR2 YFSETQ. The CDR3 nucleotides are TGCGCCAGCAGCTTGCAGGGGGCGGGTGAAGCTTTCTTT. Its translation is CASSLQGAGEAFF. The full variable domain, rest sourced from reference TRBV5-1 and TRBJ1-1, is KAGVTQTPRYLIKTRGQQVTLSCSPISGHRSVSWYQQTPGQGLQFLFEYFSETQRNKGNFPGRFSGRQFSNSRSEMNVSTLELGDSALYLCASSLQGAGEAFFGQGTRLTVV.

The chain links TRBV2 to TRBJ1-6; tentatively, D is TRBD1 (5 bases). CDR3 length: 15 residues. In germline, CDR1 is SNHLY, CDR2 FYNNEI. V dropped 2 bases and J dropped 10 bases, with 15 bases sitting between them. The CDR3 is CASSERGGRGSPLHF. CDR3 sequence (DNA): TGTGCCAGCAGTGAACGGGGGGGTCGTGGCTCACCCCTCCACTTT.

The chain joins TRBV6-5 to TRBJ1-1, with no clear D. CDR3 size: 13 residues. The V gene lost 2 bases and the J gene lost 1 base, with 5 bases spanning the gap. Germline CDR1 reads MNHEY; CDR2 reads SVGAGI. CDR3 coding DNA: TGTGCCAGCAGTTACGAGGGGAACACTGAAGCTTTCTTT. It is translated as CASSYEGNTEAFF.

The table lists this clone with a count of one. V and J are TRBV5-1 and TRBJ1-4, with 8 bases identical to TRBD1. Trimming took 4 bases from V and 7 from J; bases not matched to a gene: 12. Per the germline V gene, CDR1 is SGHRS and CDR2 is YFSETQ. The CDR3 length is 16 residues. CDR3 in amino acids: CASSGKQGEAFEKLFF. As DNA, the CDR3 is TGCGCCAGCAGCGGAAAACAGGGGGAGGCGTTTGAAAAACTGTTTTTT.

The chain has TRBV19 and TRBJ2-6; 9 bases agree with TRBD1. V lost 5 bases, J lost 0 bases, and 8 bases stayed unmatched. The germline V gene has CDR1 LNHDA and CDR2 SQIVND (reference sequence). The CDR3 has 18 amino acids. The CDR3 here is CASSVRTGDNSGANVLTF. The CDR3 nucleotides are TGTGCCAGTAGTGTCCGGACAGGGGATAACTCTGGGGCCAACGTCCTGACTTTC. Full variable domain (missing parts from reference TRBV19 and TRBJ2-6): DGGITQSPKYLFRKEGQNVTLSCEQNLNHDAMYWYRQDPGQGLRLIYYSQIVNDFQKGDIAEGYSVSREKKESFPLTVTSAQKNPTAFYLCASSVRTGDNSGANVLTFGAGSRLTVL.